This T cell receptor beta chain was retrieved from a study of blood T cell repertoires in COVID-19. The CDR3 length is 15 residues. V shed 1 base and J 7 bases; nucleotides not matched to a gene: 9. From germline, CDR1 is SNHLY and CDR2 FYNNEI. Assay: immunoSEQ multiplex PCR; the TCRdb copy retains only in-frame clones and omits some. The table records more than 85,000 clones, approximately 86% of them present only once. The TCR sequence derives from a woman aged 55-70 years with acute or convalescent COVID-19. The rearrangement links TRBV2 to TRBJ1-1, with 7 positions matching TRBD1. The sequenced sample was peripheral blood. CDR3 in DNA: TGTGCCAGCAGTGAAGTCCGGACAGGCTCCAATGAAGCTTTCTTT. This encodes CASSEVRTGSNEAFF.